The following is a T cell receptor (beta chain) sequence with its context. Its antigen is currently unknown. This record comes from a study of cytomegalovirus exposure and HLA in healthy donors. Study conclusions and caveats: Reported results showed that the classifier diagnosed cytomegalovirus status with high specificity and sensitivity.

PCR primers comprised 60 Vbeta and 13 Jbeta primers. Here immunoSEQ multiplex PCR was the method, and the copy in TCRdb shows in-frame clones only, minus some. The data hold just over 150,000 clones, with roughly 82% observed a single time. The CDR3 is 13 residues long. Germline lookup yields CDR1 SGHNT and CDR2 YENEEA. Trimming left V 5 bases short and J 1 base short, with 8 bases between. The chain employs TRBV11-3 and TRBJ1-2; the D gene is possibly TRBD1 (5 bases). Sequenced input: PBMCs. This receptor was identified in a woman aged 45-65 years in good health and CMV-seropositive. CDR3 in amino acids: CASSPDSNYGYTF. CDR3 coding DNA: TGTGCCAGCAGCCCCGACAGTAACTATGGCTACACCTTC.